The clone carrying this TCR beta chain showed up just a few times. Its target is not known. Mismatch with germline at one junction end may stem from a read error. This entry belongs to a study of beta chain features in type 1 diabetes. Isolated RNA was reverse transcribed in full, so expressed TCRB transcripts were sequenced. Assay: immunoSEQ multiplex PCR; the TCRdb copy retains only in-frame clones and omits some. The data contain about 160,000 clones, roughly 8% of them singletons. Study outcomes and limitations: Moderate but significant shortening of TCRB CDR3s was recorded in all four CD4+ subsets from Type 1 diabetes patients. Insertions were fewer and deletions more numerous at VDJ junctions in type 1 diabetes patients.

CDR1 and CDR2 (germline): SGHNT, YYREEE (reference sequence). The CDR3 has 15 residues. The chain recombines TRBV5-4 with TRBJ2-1, with 10 bases that match TRBD2. The sequencing input was central memory CD4+ T cells from blood. The clonotype was recovered from a woman aged 18-29 years with type 1 diabetes. This chain's CDR3 is CASSQPSGGLNEQFF. As DNA, the CDR3 is TGCGCCAGCAGCCAACCTAGCGGGGGTCTGAATGAGCAGTTCTTC. Filled out from reference TRBV5-4 and TRBJ2-1, the complete variable domain reads ETGVTQSPTHLIKTRGQQVTLRCSSQSGHNTVSWYQQALGQGPQFIFQYYREEENGRGNFPPRFSGLQFPNYSSELNVNALELDDSALYLCASSQPSGGLNEQFFGPGTRLTVL.